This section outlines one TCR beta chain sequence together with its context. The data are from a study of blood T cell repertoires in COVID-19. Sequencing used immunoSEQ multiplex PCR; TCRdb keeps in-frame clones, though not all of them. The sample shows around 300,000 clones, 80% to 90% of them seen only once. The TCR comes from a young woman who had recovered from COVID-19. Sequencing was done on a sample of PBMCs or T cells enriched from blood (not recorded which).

The CDR3 reads CSVYGTSGSYEQYF. Here the CDR3 DNA reads TGCAGCGTTTACGGGACTAGCGGTTCCTACGAGCAGTACTTC. The J gene is TRBJ2-7, the V gene TRBV29-1; 11 positions match TRBD2. This CDR3 spans 14 amino acids. V lost 5 bases and J lost 1; bases outside the gene matches: 4. Germline V lookup: CDR1 SQVTM, CDR2 ANQGSEA.